This is a list of T cell receptor beta chains from one sample in a study of CD8 T cells in ankylosing spondylitis. TCRdb itself ran the 5' RACE reads through MiXCR, one entry per CDR3 protein. The data show about 160,000 distinct CDR3 sequences, roughly 44% seen once. Input material: synovial fluid, either unsorted or a sorted T cell fraction (not recorded which). The receptors stem from a male donor with ankylosing spondylitis. CDR3s include the opening cysteine and the closing phenylalanine or tryptophan. The D gene is left open where the match is weak. Clone size is stated in some rows and not others, as once, few, many or a class when expanded.

CDR3 | DNA | size | D | J | V
CSAIRIPRDGSYEQYF | TGCAGTGCTATCAGAATACCCCGGGACGGCTCCTACGAGCAGTACTTC | - | - | TRBJ2-7 | TRBV20-1
CASRGRGLAKNIQYF | TGCGCCAGCCGCGGGCGGGGCTTAGCCAAAAACATTCAGTACTTC | - | - | TRBJ2-4 | TRBV4-1
CASSSGFWEAFF | TGTGCCAGCAGCTCAGGATTCTGGGAAGCTTTCTTT | few | - | TRBJ1-1 | TRBV7-9
CSAPLGTEAFF | TGCAGCGCCCCTCTAGGGACAGAAGCTTTCTTT | - | - | TRBJ1-1 | TRBV29-1
CASSLVAGALPSQGLQETQYF | TGTGCCAGCAGCTTAGTTGCCGGGGCGCTTCCCTCACAGGGGTTACAAGAGACCCAGTACTTC | few | TRBD1 | TRBJ2-5 | TRBV11-1
CASSQERTLNTEAFF | TGCGCCAGCAGCCAAGAGAGGACTTTGAACACTGAAGCTTTCTTT | - | - | TRBJ1-1 | TRBV4-1
CASSLWVFRGYTF | TGTGCCAGCAGCTTATGGGTTTTTCGTGGCTACACCTTC | - | - | TRBJ1-2 | TRBV7-9
CASSVTSGTGNTEAFF | TGTGCCAGCAGTGTAACCTCCGGGACAGGAAACACTGAAGCTTTCTTT | - | TRBD1 | TRBJ1-1 | TRBV6-1
CASSLFFGLNGSQAFF | TGTGCCAGCAGTTTATTTTTTGGTTTGAACGGATCCCAAGCTTTCTTT | few | - | TRBJ1-1 | TRBV28
CASSIWVPGQASNTEAFF | TGTGCCAGTAGTATATGGGTCCCGGGACAGGCCTCGAACACTGAAGCTTTCTTT | - | TRBD1 | TRBJ1-1 | TRBV19
CASSFANWGTEAFF | TGTGCCAGCAGCTTCGCTAACTGGGGCACTGAAGCTTTCTTT | - | - | TRBJ1-1 | TRBV7-2
CSVDEGSTGELFF | TGCAGCGTTGACGAGGGATCCACCGGGGAGCTGTTTTTT | many | - | TRBJ2-2 | TRBV29-1
CASSSRGSKDEQYF | TGTGCCAGCAGTTCCAGGGGTAGTAAGGACGAGCAGTACTTC | - | - | TRBJ2-7 | TRBV12-3/TRBV12-4
CASSLGGDYGYTF | TGTGCCAGCAGCCTAGGGGGGGACTATGGCTACACCTTC | many | - | TRBJ1-2 | TRBV27
CASSYLLGQGAPKRYYNEQFF | TGTGCCAGCAGCTACCTCCTGGGACAGGGGGCGCCTAAGCGGTATTACAATGAGCAGTTCTTC | - | TRBD1 | TRBJ2-1 | TRBV11-2
CAGAQGLNTEAFF | TGCGCCGGAGCACAGGGGCTGAACACTGAAGCTTTCTTT | few | TRBD1 | TRBJ1-1 | TRBV4-1
CASSLYDGTAGYNEQFF | TGTGCCAGCAGCTTGTATGACGGGACTGCTGGCTACAATGAGCAGTTCTTC | - | - | TRBJ2-1 | TRBV5-6
CASSFGGAYSNTGELFF | TGTGCCAGCAGTTTTGGGGGGGCCTACTCGAACACCGGGGAGCTGTTTTTT | few | - | TRBJ2-2 | TRBV12-3/TRBV12-4
CASSQAWWLAGLSSYNEQFF | TGTGCCAGCAGCCAAGCGTGGTGGCTAGCGGGCCTTAGCTCCTACAATGAGCAGTTCTTC | - | TRBD2 | TRBJ2-1 | TRBV4-2
CSVERVHEQFF | TGCAGCGTTGAGAGGGTTCATGAGCAGTTCTTC | - | - | TRBJ2-1 | TRBV29-1
CASGPRLAGSTDTQYF | TGTGCTAGTGGCCCGAGACTAGCGGGGAGCACAGATACGCAGTATTTT | - | TRBD2 | TRBJ2-3 | TRBV12-5
CSEHTGTGGSYEQYF | TGCAGCGAACATACCGGGACAGGGGGCTCCTACGAGCAGTACTTC | - | TRBD1 | TRBJ2-7 | TRBV29-1
CASSLDRAGTDTQYF | TGTGCCAGCAGTTTAGACAGGGCGGGCACAGATACGCAGTATTTT | - | TRBD1 | TRBJ2-3 | TRBV6-5
CASSERGDTGELFF | TGTGCCAGCAGTGAGCGGGGGGACACCGGGGAGCTGTTTTTT | - | TRBD2 | TRBJ2-2 | TRBV6-4
CASSLLAGVAYEQYF | TGTGCCAGCAGTCTACTAGCGGGCGTCGCCTACGAGCAGTACTTC | - | TRBD2 | TRBJ2-7 | TRBV6-2/TRBV6-3
CSARGYEQYF | TGCAGTGCTCGAGGCTACGAGCAGTACTTC | - | - | TRBJ2-7 | TRBV20-1
CASNRPGQGGETQYF | TGTGCCAGCAACCGACCGGGACAGGGAGGAGAGACCCAGTACTTC | many | TRBD1 | TRBJ2-5 | TRBV6-1
CASSLGAPYQETQYF | TGTGCCAGCAGCTTAGGAGCGCCGTACCAAGAGACCCAGTACTTC | few | - | TRBJ2-5 | TRBV11-2
CASRERLAGYYEQYF | TGTGCCAGCAGAGAGCGACTAGCGGGGTACTACGAGCAGTACTTC | - | TRBD2 | TRBJ2-7 | TRBV6-1
CASSRTDLGNQPQHF | TGTGCCAGCAGCAGGACGGATTTGGGCAATCAGCCCCAGCATTTT | - | - | TRBJ1-5 | TRBV12-3/TRBV12-4
CASSSAEIAGSYNEQFF | TGTGCCAGCAGCTCCGCGGAGATAGCGGGCTCCTACAATGAGCAGTTCTTC | few | TRBD2 | TRBJ2-1 | TRBV7-9
CASSSDRETYEQYF | TGTGCCAGCAGCTCGGACAGGGAGACCTACGAGCAGTACTTC | - | TRBD1 | TRBJ2-7 | TRBV7-8
CASSEIAGGQETQYF | TGTGCCAGCAGTGAAATAGCGGGGGGTCAAGAGACCCAGTACTTC | many | TRBD2 | TRBJ2-5 | TRBV6-4
CASSENNRGLAGYTF | TGTGCCAGCAGCGAAAACAACAGGGGGCTGGCTGGCTACACCTTC | - | TRBD1 | TRBJ1-2 | TRBV9
CAWSVLGAGGQSSYNEQFF | TGTGCCTGGAGTGTACTAGGAGCGGGAGGGCAGAGCTCCTACAATGAGCAGTTCTTC | - | TRBD2 | TRBJ2-1 | TRBV30
CASSLALSGRMTDTQYF | TGCGCCAGCAGCTTGGCCCTTAGCGGGAGGATGACAGATACGCAGTATTTT | - | TRBD2 | TRBJ2-3 | TRBV5-1
CASSQGQGAGELFF | TGCGCCAGCAGCCAGGGGCAGGGGGCCGGGGAGCTGTTTTTT | - | TRBD1 | TRBJ2-2 | TRBV4-1
CATSISGLTRELFF | TGTGCCACCAGCATATCGGGCCTCACTAGGGAGCTGTTTTTT | many | - | TRBJ2-2 | TRBV15
CASSPDNEQFF | TGTGCCAGCAGCCCTGACAATGAGCAGTTCTTC | - | - | TRBJ2-1 | TRBV7-2
CASSLWDRLYEQYF | TGTGCCAGCAGTTTATGGGACAGGCTCTACGAGCAGTACTTC | few | TRBD1 | TRBJ2-7 | TRBV28
CATSRGPWGSRGNSPLHF | TGTGCCACCAGCAGAGGCCCTTGGGGGTCTCGGGGGAATTCACCCCTCCACTTT | - | - | TRBJ1-6 | TRBV15
CASSTRDRGMNTEAFF | TGTGCCAGTAGTACCCGGGACAGGGGGATGAACACTGAAGCTTTCTTT | few | TRBD1 | TRBJ1-1 | TRBV19
CASSEGEGQGNQPQHF | TGTGCCAGCAGTGAAGGCGAGGGACAGGGCAATCAGCCCCAGCATTTT | once | TRBD1 | TRBJ1-5 | TRBV6-1
CSAEGTTGDNYEQYF | TGCAGTGCGGAGGGCACGACAGGGGATAACTACGAGCAGTACTTC | - | TRBD1 | TRBJ2-7 | TRBV20-1
CASTPDAGGDGYTF | TGCGCCAGCACACCGGATGCAGGGGGCGATGGCTACACCTTC | once | TRBD1 | TRBJ1-2 | TRBV5-1
CASSVSGSYNEQFF | TGCGCCAGCAGTGTAAGCGGGTCCTACAATGAGCAGTTCTTC | once | - | TRBJ2-1 | TRBV10-1
CASSHPLFISRAWNTGELFF | TGCGCCAGCAGCCATCCGTTATTTATATCAAGGGCCTGGAACACCGGGGAGCTGTTTTTT | few | - | TRBJ2-2 | TRBV4-1
CSVRGSRVDYTF | TGCAGCGTTCGGGGGTCCAGGGTAGACTACACCTTC | few | - | TRBJ1-2 | TRBV29-1
CASSLGLAGAEQYF | TGTGCCAGCAGTTTAGGGCTAGCGGGAGCCGAGCAGTACTTC | - | TRBD2 | TRBJ2-7 | TRBV27
CASSLFSDYNEQFF | TGTGCCAGCAGTTTATTTAGCGACTACAATGAGCAGTTCTTC | - | - | TRBJ2-1 | TRBV27
CASSLLGLGEKLFF | TGTGCCAGCAGTCTGCTGGGATTGGGTGAAAAACTGTTTTTT | few | - | TRBJ1-4 | TRBV12-3/TRBV12-4
CASSPGQGMSEQYF | TGCGCCAGCAGCCCGGGACAGGGGATGTCCGAGCAGTACTTC | many | TRBD1 | TRBJ2-7 | TRBV5-1
CSAESGYTGELFF | TGCAGCGCCGAAAGCGGGTACACCGGGGAGCTGTTTTTT | - | - | TRBJ2-2 | TRBV29-1
CASSSNGRGNDEQYF | TGCGCCAGCAGCTCGAACGGGAGGGGGAACGACGAGCAGTACTTC | once | TRBD2 | TRBJ2-7 | TRBV5-1